This T cell receptor (beta chain) was obtained from a study of blood T cell repertoires in COVID-19. At the level of the study: From the United States, Italy and Spain came samples of acute and convalescent COVID-19. PBMCs, B-cell-depleted T cells, or T cells provided the cDNA or gDNA that made up the material.

As handled by the study authors: Reference gene primer amplification gave estimated nucleated cell counts. Here immunoSEQ multiplex PCR was the method, and the copy in TCRdb shows in-frame clones only, minus some. The DNA gave D and trimming, while V, J and clone size come from that table. The data show 200,000 to 250,000 clones, about 89% seen once. Germline V lookup: CDR1 SGHRS, CDR2 YFSETQ. The CDR3 is made up of 15 amino acids. V dropped 0 bases and J dropped 0 bases, with 7 bases sitting between them. This clone was recorded only once. The sample consisted of peripheral blood. V gene TRBV5-1 combines with J gene TRBJ1-3; unclear D gene. The sequence was collected from a man aged 60 to 69 who had recovered from COVID-19. CDR3 residues: CASSLAADSGNTIYF. The CDR3 DNA follows: TGCGCCAGCAGCTTGGCCGCAGACTCTGGAAACACCATATATTTT. Full variable domain (remainder filled in from reference TRBV5-1 and TRBJ1-3): KAGVTQTPRYLIKTRGQQVTLSCSPISGHRSVSWYQQTPGQGLQFLFEYFSETQRNKGNFPGRFSGRQFSNSRSEMNVSTLELGDSALYLCASSLAADSGNTIYFGEGSWLTVV.